The present entry profiles one T cell receptor (beta chain) with its context. Its antigen is unknown. Per-patient samples, pretreatment and on-treatment, numbered 1 to 8. The data originate from a study of PD-L1 blockade in urothelial cancer. In the study overall: The researchers analyzed blood 3 weeks (second dose) and 6 weeks after treatment start. Study-wide findings and caveats: Pretreatment TCR clonality in blood under the median foretold superior survival. Blood clones associated with the tumor expanded more at 3 weeks in durable-benefit patients.

V lost 4 bases to trimming and J lost 1 base, with 15 bases between them. This CDR3 region has 16 residues. CDR1 is LNHDA and CDR2 is SQIVND in the germline V gene (reference sequence). Data came from immunoSEQ multiplex PCR; TCRdb stores just in-frame clones and leaves some out. The sample holds more than 35,000 clones, approximately 78% seen once. This receptor was identified in a man in his 70s with urothelial cancer. This chain connects TRBV19 to TRBJ2-3, with D tentatively TRBD2 (6 bases). Sample: PBMCs, taken around atezolizumab (anti-PD-L1) treatment. In DNA form, the CDR3 reads TGTGCCAGTAGTAGGTTGGAGCGGGCCGGCACAGATACGCAGTATTTT. Protein sequence: CASSRLERAGTDTQYF.